The 27 T cell receptor beta chains below come from one sample, sequenced in a study of blood T cell repertoires in COVID-19. TCRdb keeps only in-frame clones here, not all; method: immunoSEQ multiplex PCR. The repertoire includes 150,000 to 200,000 clones, 70% to 85% of them detected once, and 22% sits in the top ten. The sample comprised peripheral blood. These receptors all come from a woman older than 75 with acute or convalescent COVID-19.

This chain joins TRBV21-1 and TRBJ2-4; the table assigns TRBD2, which was not confirmed against the DNA. TRBV21-1 is termed a pseudogene. This CDR3 spans 20 amino acids. The CDR3 DNA reads TGTGCCAGCAGCAAAGGCGCAGTTTCCGGGATTTCTCTAGCCAAAAACATTCAGTACTTC. Translation: CASSKGAVSGISLAKNIQYF.

J is TRBJ2-3 and V is TRBV19, with 10 bases matching TRBD1. The CDR3 extends over 16 amino acids. Unmatched junction bases numbered 4, after V lost 4 bases and J lost 0 bases. The germline V gene has CDR1 LNHDA and CDR2 SQIVND (reference sequence). CDR3 DNA sequence: TGTGCCAGTAGTACACCGGACAGGGGGAGCACAGATACGCAGTATTTT. It encodes CASSTPDRGSTDTQYF. The entire variable domain, with the rest obtained from reference TRBV19 and TRBJ2-3, is as follows: DGGITQSPKYLFRKEGQNVTLSCEQNLNHDAMYWYRQDPGQGLRLIYYSQIVNDFQKGDIAEGYSVSREKKESFPLTVTSAQKNPTAFYLCASSTPDRGSTDTQYFGPGTRLTVL.

The chain has TRBV19 and TRBJ1-5; TRBD1 matches 9 bases. The CDR3 has 15 amino acids. Germline-derived CDR1 and CDR2 are LNHDA and SQIVND (reference sequence). With V trimmed by 6 bases and J by 5 bases, 8 bases remained unmatched. For the CDR3, the DNA is TGTGCCAGTAGCGCCGGACAGGGGAGCCATCAGCCCCAGCATTTT. Translated, it gives CASSAGQGSHQPQHF.

The chain recombines TRBV5-1 with TRBJ2-2; D is perhaps TRBD2 (5 bases). CDR1 and CDR2 (germline): SGHRS, YFSETQ. V shed 1 base and J shed 6 bases, with 10 bases lying between them. The CDR3 has 14 residues. In nucleotides, the CDR3 is TGCGCCAGCAGCTTGATGGGAGAAGCCGGGGAGCTGTTTTTT. Amino acids: CASSLMGEAGELFF.

This clone was seen only once. The J gene is TRBJ1-1, the V gene TRBV5-4; D ambiguous. Germline CDR1 and CDR2: SGHNT and YYREEE (reference sequence). CDR3 length: 17 residues. Trimming cost V 0 bases and J 0 bases, with 15 bases left between them. CDR3 DNA sequence: TGTGCCAGCAGCTTGGGGGTTGATTGGCGGGTGAACACTGAAGCTTTCTTT. It yields the protein CASSLGVDWRVNTEAFF.

The chain employs TRBV11-3 and TRBJ2-1; TRBD2 agrees at 12 bases. Germline loops: CDR1 SGHNT, CDR2 YENEEA. The CDR3 sequence is 17 residues long. Trimming took 4 bases from V and 0 from J; bases not matched to a gene: 4. This chain's CDR3 is CASSSQTSGGSYNEQFF. In DNA, the CDR3 is TGTGCCAGCAGCTCCCAGACTAGCGGGGGCTCCTACAATGAGCAGTTCTTC.

V gene TRBV27 combines with J gene TRBJ2-1, with 10 bases identical to TRBD2. The CDR3 is made up of 14 amino acids. V shed 8 bases and J 3 bases; nucleotides not matched to a gene: 4. CDR1 is MNHEY and CDR2 is SMNVEV in the germline V gene (reference sequence). In DNA, the CDR3 is TGTGCCAGCCAACTAGCGGGGTTCTACAATGAGCAGTTCTTC. Translated: CASQLAGFYNEQFF.

The chain has TRBV19 and TRBJ1-2; D gene ambiguous. From germline, CDR1 is LNHDA and CDR2 SQIVND (reference sequence). The V end was cut by 7 bases, the J end by 4 bases, with 13 bases between. This CDR3 has 13 residues. In nucleotides, the CDR3 is TGTGCCAGTAACACGGGATCCTCCTATGGCTACACCTTC. Translated, it gives CASNTGSSYGYTF.

The chain couples TRBV16 to TRBJ1-4; D is ambiguous. The CDR3 has 12 residues. Germline V lookup: CDR1 KGHSY, CDR2 FQNENV. V was pared by 0 bases and J by 13 bases, with 9 bases between. CDR3 sequence: CASSQSVTLLFF. DNA for the CDR3: TGTGCCAGCAGCCAATCGGTCACATTACTGTTTTTT.

This clone was seen only a few times. The chain has TRBV10-3 and TRBJ2-1; 10 bases align to TRBD1. The germline CDR1 and CDR2 sequences are ENHRY and SYGVKD. This CDR3 contains 16 residues. Germline trimming cut 5 bases from V and 4 bases from J; bases unmatched to any gene: 8. The CDR3 here is CAISPGQGKRYNEQFF. The CDR3 DNA sequence: TGTGCCATCAGTCCGGGACAGGGGAAAAGGTACAATGAGCAGTTCTTC.

This sequence joins TRBV29-1 and TRBJ2-3; D may be TRBD2 (7 bases). This CDR3 comprises 13 residues. The germline V gene encodes CDR1 SQVTM and CDR2 ANQGSEA. Trimming left V 6 bases short and J 3 bases short, with 13 bases between. The CDR3 DNA sequence: TGCAGCGTCCAAGCGGGGACAACAGATACGCAGTATTTT. Translating it yields CSVQAGTTDTQYF.

This chain joins TRBV7-9 and TRBJ1-1; weak D call: TRBD1 (6 bases). Trimming stripped 4 bases from V and 11 bases from J, with 17 bases between. The CDR3 contains 13 residues. From germline, CDR1 is SEHNR and CDR2 FQNEAQ (reference sequence). The chain's CDR3 is CASSSSGTNRAFF. For the CDR3, the DNA is TGTGCCAGCAGCTCATCTGGGACAAACCGGGCTTTCTTT. The whole variable domain, filled in from reference TRBV7-9 and TRBJ1-1, reads DTGVSQNPRHKITKRGQNVTFRCDPISEHNRLYWYRQTLGQGPEFLTYFQNEAQLEKSRLLSDRFSAERPKGSFSTLEIQRTEQGDSAMYLCASSSSGTNRAFFGQGTRLTVV.

The rearrangement links TRBV3-1 (or the pseudogene TRBV3-2) to TRBJ1-1, with no clear D. In germline, CDR1 is LGHDT, CDR2 YNNKEL (reference sequence). The V gene lost 1 base and the J gene lost 6 bases, with 12 bases spanning the gap. This CDR3 is built from 14 residues. This CDR3 reads CASSQGEGGAEAFF. The CDR3 DNA reads TGTGCCAGCAGCCAAGGTGAGGGCGGGGCTGAAGCTTTCTTT.

J is TRBJ2-2 and V is TRBV5-4, with 9 bases that match TRBD2. CDR3 size: 14 residues. V gave up 4 bases and J gave up 8 bases; unmatched junction bases: 6. From germline, CDR1 is SGHNT and CDR2 YYREEE (reference sequence). The CDR3 DNA reads as TGTGCCAGCAGCAGAGCGGGAGGCAGTGGGGAGCTGTTTTTT. This sequence encodes CASSRAGGSGELFF.

This chain connects TRBV15 to TRBJ2-5; D perhaps matches TRBD2 (6 bases). Per the germline V gene, CDR1 is LNHNV and CDR2 is YYDKDF (reference sequence). This CDR3 spans 13 amino acids. V was pared by 6 bases and J by 7 bases, with 15 bases between. In DNA form, the CDR3 reads TGTGCCACCAGTCTAGGGGAGGCGGTGACCCAGTACTTC. It specifies CATSLGEAVTQYF.

The chain couples TRBV3-1 (or the pseudogene TRBV3-2) to TRBJ2-5, with 10 bases that match TRBD2. This CDR3 has 15 amino acids. Germline-derived CDR1 and CDR2 are LGHDT and YNNKEL (reference sequence). Trimming cost V 8 bases and J 4 bases; bases outside gene matches: 10. CDR3 loop: CASGKSGGEIETQYF. For the CDR3, the DNA is TGTGCCAGCGGCAAGAGCGGGGGGGAGATAGAGACCCAGTACTTC.

This clone was detected once. V is TRBV10-3 and J is TRBJ1-1, with 7 bases aligning to TRBD1. Trimming took 2 bases from V and 8 from J; bases not matched to a gene: 5. CDR1 and CDR2 from the germline V gene are ENHRY and SYGVKD. The CDR3 contains 13 residues. The CDR3: CAISEITGAEAFF. The CDR3 bases are TGTGCCATCAGTGAGATAACAGGGGCCGAAGCTTTCTTT.

This clone has just a few counts. The same CDR3 also results from other DNA sequences found in this sample. V usage is TRBV2 and J usage is TRBJ2-2, with D unclear. Germline CDR1 and CDR2: SNHLY and FYNNEI. This CDR3 is built from 12 residues. V was shortened by 8 bases and J by 3 bases, with 7 bases between the two germline ends. Here the CDR3 DNA reads TGTGCCAGCCGACGGGACACCGGGGAGCTGTTTTTT. Its translation is CASRRDTGELFF.

This clone was found a few times. The V call is TRBV24-1, the J call TRBJ2-5, with 10 bases lining up with TRBD1. CDR3 length: 16 residues. The ends lost 2 bases at V and 2 bases at J; junction bases unmatched: 4. Per germline, CDR1 KGHDR and CDR2 SFDVKD. The CDR3 DNA follows: TGTGCCACCAGTGATTCGGGACAGGGGATGCAAGAGACCCAGTACTTC. Translation gives CATSDSGQGMQETQYF.

The chain carries TRBV19 and TRBJ2-1, with 10 bases matching TRBD1. V shed 3 bases and J 6 bases; nucleotides not matched to a gene: 5. This CDR3 region has 15 residues. Per germline, CDR1 LNHDA and CDR2 SQIVND (reference sequence). CDR3 amino acids: CASSMTGGGGNEQFF. DNA of the CDR3: TGTGCCAGTAGTATGACAGGGGGCGGTGGCAATGAGCAGTTCTTC.

The table lists this clone with a few counts. The chain combines TRBV21-1 with TRBJ1-5; the tabulated D call, TRBD1, remains unverified against the DNA. TRBV21-1 is flagged as a pseudogene. The CDR3 consists of 13 residues. CDR3 nucleotides: TGTGCCAGCAGCAAAACAGGGGAGCAGCCCCAGCATTTT. Its translation: CASSKTGEQPQHF.

The chain employs TRBV7-8 and TRBJ2-2; 7 bases align to TRBD2. J was trimmed by 2 bases and V by 4 bases; bases with no gene match: 1. CDR3 size: 14 residues. Germline-derived CDR1 and CDR2 are SGHVS and FQNEAQ. The DNA of the CDR3 is TGTGCCAGCAGCTGGGAGGGTAACACCGGGGAGCTGTTTTTT. It specifies CASSWEGNTGELFF.

This sequence joins TRBV27 and TRBJ2-7, with TRBD2 matching 10 bases. Germline CDR1 and CDR2: MNHEY and SMNVEV (reference sequence). With V trimmed by 8 bases and J by 4 bases, 14 bases remained unmatched. This CDR3 is 16 amino acids long. The CDR3 spells CASCSSLAGGLYEQYF. CDR3 DNA: TGTGCCAGCTGTTCGTCCTTAGCGGGAGGACTTTACGAGCAGTACTTC.

This chain connects TRBV19 to TRBJ1-1; a weak D match, TRBD1 (6 bases). The V end lost 5 bases, the J end lost 4 bases, and 20 bases lay between the germline ends. The germline V gene encodes CDR1 LNHDA and CDR2 SQIVND (reference sequence). The CDR3 runs to 16 residues. DNA for the CDR3: TGTGCCAGTAGTGTCCGAGCGGGGGCGCCGGCCACTGAAGCTTTCTTT. Translation gives CASSVRAGAPATEAFF.

This clone was observed a few times. The gene calls are TRBV19 and TRBJ1-6; perhaps TRBD1 as D (5 bases). The CDR3 contains 14 residues. Looked up from germline, CDR1 is LNHDA and CDR2 is SQIVND (reference sequence). The ends were cut back, 1 base at V and 5 bases at J, with 6 bases in the middle. The DNA of the CDR3 is TGTGCCAGTAGTATAGGGACAAATAATTCACCCCTCCACTTT. Protein: CASSIGTNNSPLHF.

V usage is TRBV5-1 and J usage is TRBJ2-6, with TRBD2 matching over 9 bases. This CDR3 is 17 amino acids long. Germline V lookup: CDR1 SGHRS, CDR2 YFSETQ. V gave up 5 bases and J gave up 3 bases; unmatched junction bases: 9. This CDR3 is CASSEIAGVGGANVLTF. The CDR3 DNA sequence: TGCGCCAGCAGTGAAATAGCGGGAGTAGGTGGGGCCAACGTCCTGACTTTC.

This chain links TRBV30 with TRBJ1-1; perhaps TRBD1 as D (5 bases). The V end was cut by 4 bases, the J end by 5 bases, with 14 bases between. Germline-derived CDR1 and CDR2 are GTSNPN and SVGIG (reference sequence). The CDR3 runs 13 residues. The CDR3 loop is CAWTYTGVTEAFF. The CDR3 DNA reads as TGTGCCTGGACCTATACGGGGGTAACTGAAGCTTTCTTT.